What follows are 25 T cell receptor beta chains derived from one specimen sequenced in a study of blood T cells in healthy people across ages. The use of a sample-barcoded 5' primer and a J-beta primer mix characterized a second PCR of roughly 7 to 11 cycles. MiXCR was run by TCRdb on the 5' RACE reads, yielding one entry per CDR3 protein. The sample comprises approximately 600,000 distinct CDR3 sequences, approximately 50% of which are singletons, and 30% to 40% rests with the top ten. The sample was blood. Receptors originate from a man between 60 and 75 years old in good health.

This sequence joins TRBV29-1 and TRBJ2-3, with 9 bases lining up with TRBD1. The V gene's germline CDR1 is SQVTM and CDR2 ANQGSEA. This CDR3 region has 16 residues. V was clipped by 1 base and J by 2 bases; unmatched bases: 7. In DNA, the CDR3 is TGCAGCGTTGAAGGTCCACAGGGGGCCCTCACAGATACGCAGTATTTT. Its translation is CSVEGPQGALTDTQYF.

The chain has TRBV20-1 and TRBJ2-7; possible D gene TRBD1, 5 bases. The V and J ends lost 4 bases and 1 base respectively, with 8 bases between them. The CDR3 totals 12 residues. Per the germline V gene, CDR1 is DFQATT and CDR2 is SNEGSKA (reference sequence). The CDR3 here is CSANQGSYEQYF. CDR3 nucleotide sequence: TGCAGTGCTAACCAGGGATCCTACGAGCAGTACTTC.

The rearrangement uses TRBV5-6 and TRBJ2-2; no clear D. This CDR3 is 15 amino acids long. Germline V lookup: CDR1 SGHDT, CDR2 YYEEEE. Trimming left V 3 bases short and J 9 bases short, with 18 bases between. The CDR3: CASSSRRARKWELFF. The CDR3 nucleotides are TGTGCCAGCAGCTCCCGCCGGGCGAGAAAGTGGGAGCTGTTTTTT. Together with reference TRBV5-6 and TRBJ2-2, the CDR3 gives the full variable domain: DAGVTQSPTHLIKTRGQQVTLRCSPKSGHDTVSWYQQALGQGPQFIFQYYEEEERQRGNFPDRFSGHQFPNYSSELNVNALLLGDSALYLCASSSRRARKWELFFGEGSRLTVL.

This clonotype was recorded only once. This sequence joins TRBV5-1 and TRBJ2-2, with D possibly matching TRBD2 (5 bases). The length of the CDR3 is 16 residues. The germline V and J ends were trimmed by 0 bases and 4 bases, with 13 bases remaining between them. Germline V gene data show CDR1 as SGHRS and CDR2 as YFSETQ. The CDR3 DNA sequence: TGCGCCAGCAGCTTGGGCCGGGGTAGGAGCACCGGGGAGCTGTTTTTT. This encodes CASSLGRGRSTGELFF.

This clonotype occurred a few times. The V gene is TRBV29-1, the J gene TRBJ1-2; a weak D match, TRBD1 (6 bases). Trimming removed 1 base from V and 8 bases from J, with 11 bases in between. This CDR3 comprises 12 residues. Germline CDR1 SQVTM, CDR2 ANQGSEA. CDR3 region: CSVEGGAWGYTF. Written as DNA, the CDR3 is TGCAGCGTTGAAGGGGGGGCTTGGGGCTACACCTTC.

The chain uses TRBV20-1 and TRBJ2-3; the D is unclear. The CDR3 spans 13 residues. The V gene lost 3 bases and the J gene lost 2 bases, with 9 bases spanning the gap. The germline CDR1 and CDR2 sequences are DFQATT and SNEGSKA (reference sequence). The CDR3 is CSASASLTDTQYF. For the CDR3, the DNA is TGCAGTGCTAGTGCCAGCCTCACAGATACGCAGTATTTT.

The chain employs TRBV10-3 and TRBJ1-1, with D perhaps matching TRBD1 (6 bases). V was trimmed by 5 bases and J by 5 bases, leaving 15 bases between them. Germline V gene data show CDR1 as ENHRY and CDR2 as SYGVKD. The CDR3 is 14 amino acids. This chain's CDR3 is CAISSYREGTEAFF. The DNA of the CDR3 is TGTGCCATCAGTAGCTACAGGGAGGGAACTGAAGCTTTCTTT.

This chain joins TRBV10-2 and TRBJ2-7; 13 bases are shared with TRBD2. The CDR3 runs to 14 residues. The germline V gene encodes CDR1 WSHSY and CDR2 SAAADI. V lost 6 bases to trimming and J lost 2 bases; unmatched junction nucleotides: 1. CDR3 DNA sequence: TGCGCCAGCAGAACTAGCGGGGGGGCCTACGAGCAGTACTTC. This encodes CASRTSGGAYEQYF.

The chain employs TRBV20-1 and TRBJ2-7, with TRBD1 matching 7 bases. Germline V gene sequence: CDR1 DFQATT, CDR2 SNEGSKA (reference sequence). CDR3 length equals 14 residues. J was trimmed by 0 bases and V by 6 bases; bases with no gene match: 8. The CDR3 sequence is CSAMDRKGSYEQYF. The DNA for the CDR3 is TGCAGTGCCATGGACAGGAAAGGCTCCTACGAGCAGTACTTC.

This clonotype was seen only a few times. The rearrangement uses TRBV20-1 and TRBJ2-7, with 7 bases fitting TRBD2. Matching the DNA end better, TRBJ2-5 makes the J call doubtful. The CDR3 spans 15 residues. Germline V CDR1 and CDR2: DFQATT, SNEGSKA (reference sequence). CDR3 in amino acids: CSAREGGAAGETQYF. The CDR3 DNA follows: TGCAGTGCTAGAGAGGGAGGGGCCGCTGGGGAGACCCAGTACTTC.

The V and J genes are TRBV20-1 and TRBJ1-2, with D maybe TRBD1 (5 bases). The CDR3 spans 11 residues. V gave up 1 base and J gave up 8 bases, with 8 bases separating them. Germline CDR1 is DFQATT and CDR2 is SNEGSKA (reference sequence). CDR3 sequence reads: CSARVGVGYTF. The CDR3 region has the DNA TGCAGTGCTAGAGTAGGGGTCGGCTACACCTTC.

The chain links TRBV7-9 to TRBJ2-2; 9 positions agree with TRBD1. V lost 4 bases, J lost 3 bases, and 3 bases stayed unmatched. Germline CDR1 reads SEHNR; CDR2 reads FQNEAQ (reference sequence). The length of the CDR3 is 15 residues. For the CDR3, the DNA is TGTGCCAGCAGCTCGACAGGGGGTCACACCGGGGAGCTGTTTTTT. It translates to CASSSTGGHTGELFF.

The rearrangement links TRBV12-3 or TRBV12-4 to TRBJ1-2; D not certain. Trimming left V 7 bases short and J 7 bases short, with 16 bases between. This CDR3 comprises 13 residues. The CDR3 loop reads CASTRSGDPGYTF. CDR3 DNA sequence: TGTGCCAGCACCCGTTCTGGGGATCCTGGCTACACCTTC.

This clonotype showed up just a few times. The chain joins TRBV5-1 to TRBJ2-6; D possibly uses TRBD1 or TRBD2 (5 bases each). Germline CDR1 and CDR2: SGHRS and YFSETQ. This CDR3 contains 17 residues. V shed 2 bases and J shed 1 base, with 13 bases lying between them. DNA for the CDR3: TGCGCCAGCAGCTTTGGGGACCGTCGATCTGGGGCCAACGTCCTGACTTTC. Protein sequence: CASSFGDRRSGANVLTF.

The gene calls are TRBV7-9 and TRBJ2-7; the match to TRBD2 covers 11 bases. The CDR3 runs 14 residues. CDR1 is SEHNR and CDR2 is FQNEAQ in the germline V gene (reference sequence). With V trimmed by 6 bases and J by 6 bases, 7 bases remained unmatched. CDR3 residues: CASSPLAGAFEQYF. The DNA of the CDR3 is TGTGCCAGCAGTCCACTAGCGGGGGCGTTCGAGCAGTACTTC.

V is TRBV7-2 and J is TRBJ2-5; maybe TRBD2 (5 bases). Trimming removed 5 bases from V and 5 bases from J, with 15 bases in between. The CDR3 is made up of 14 amino acids. The V gene's germline CDR1 is SGHTA and CDR2 FQGNSA. This CDR3 is CASSQPLAGETQYF. The CDR3 nucleotides read TGTGCCAGCAGCCAACCCCTAGCTGGGGAGACCCAGTACTTC.

The chain carries TRBV14 and TRBJ1-2; D ambiguous. Trimming stripped 0 bases from V and 8 bases from J, with 7 bases between. The CDR3 spans 12 residues. Germline V gene sequence: CDR1 SGHDN, CDR2 FVKESK. The CDR3 DNA follows: TGTGCCAGCAGCCAAGAAAGATACGGCTACACCTTC. The encoded protein is CASSQERYGYTF.

This sequence joins TRBV7-2 and TRBJ2-1; a possible D gene is TRBD2 (5 bases). Trimming pared 1 base from V and 12 bases from J, leaving 7 bases between. In germline, CDR1 is SGHTA, CDR2 FQGNSA. The length of the CDR3 is 11 residues. Here the CDR3 reads CASSLVGRQFF. CDR3 in DNA: TGTGCCAGCAGCTTAGTAGGGAGGCAGTTCTTC.

This clonotype was recorded only once. The genes are TRBV27 and TRBJ2-2, with 9 bases aligning to TRBD2. Trimming removed 6 bases from V and 7 bases from J; junction bases left unmatched: 6. Germline V gives CDR1 MNHEY, CDR2 SMNVEV (reference sequence). CDR3 size: 14 residues. As DNA, the CDR3 is TGTGCCAGCAGACCGCGGGGGGGCGGCGGGGAGCTGTTTTTT. Amino acids: CASRPRGGGGELFF.

A few counts support this clonotype. The chain combines TRBV20-1 with TRBJ2-3; D gene unclear. From germline, CDR1 is DFQATT and CDR2 SNEGSKA (reference sequence). V was cut by 3 bases and J by 1 base, with 11 bases left in between. The CDR3 consists of 14 residues. The CDR3: CSARPRTRTDTQYF. In DNA, the CDR3 is TGCAGTGCTAGGCCTCGCACGCGCACAGATACGCAGTATTTT.

In its sample, this clonotype was seen a few times. This sequence joins TRBV2 and TRBJ2-1; maybe TRBD2 (6 bases). CDR3 length: 14 amino acids. The ends were cut back, 7 bases at V and 7 bases at J, with 17 bases in the middle. Germline V gene sequence: CDR1 SNHLY, CDR2 FYNNEI. This chain's CDR3 is CASNGGGVKNEQFF. Here the CDR3 DNA reads TGTGCCAGCAACGGGGGTGGGGTAAAAAATGAGCAGTTCTTC. Complete variable domain (other parts from reference TRBV2 and TRBJ2-1): EPEVTQTPSHQVTQMGQEVILRCVPISNHLYFYWYRQILGQKVEFLVSFYNNEISEKSEIFDDQFSVERPDGSNFTLKIRSTKLEDSAMYFCASNGGGVKNEQFFGPGTRLTVL.

This clonotype was counted only a few times. The chain joins TRBV4-2 to TRBJ2-5; D gene unclear. Germline CDR1 LGHNA, CDR2 YNFKEQ. The CDR3 loop spans 15 amino acids. Trimming removed 0 bases at V and 0 bases at J, with 8 bases between. The CDR3 DNA reads as TGTGCCAGCAGCCAAGATTTGCGGAACCAAGAGACCCAGTACTTC. This sequence encodes CASSQDLRNQETQYF.

The chain combines TRBV9 with TRBJ2-5; 10 nucleotides align to TRBD2. CDR1 is SGDLS, CDR2 YYNGEE, per germline. The CDR3 totals 16 residues. The trim removed 3 bases at V and 5 bases at J, leaving 10 bases unmatched. CDR3 sequence: CASSAMSGGAGETQYF. In nucleotides, the CDR3 is TGTGCCAGCAGCGCCATGAGCGGGGGGGCCGGTGAGACCCAGTACTTC.

This clonotype was detected once. The chain's CDR3 is CASSFGQGEVYEQYF. The CDR3 DNA reads as TGTGCCAGCAGTTTCGGACAGGGCGAGGTCTACGAGCAGTACTTC. This chain connects TRBV6-6 to TRBJ2-7; 8 nucleotides line up with TRBD1. V dropped 4 bases and J dropped 3; count of bases not matched to a gene: 8. Per germline, CDR1 MNHNY and CDR2 SVGAGI (reference sequence). The CDR3 extends over 15 amino acids.

V gene TRBV7-8 combines with J gene TRBJ2-5; TRBD1 matches at 8 bases. The CDR3 length is 12 residues. V lost 1 base and J lost 13; bases outside the gene matches: 5. Germline-derived CDR1 and CDR2 are SGHVS and FQNEAQ. DNA for the CDR3: TGTGCCAGCAGCTTAGGACAGGGGTTTTGGTACTTC. Its protein is CASSLGQGFWYF. Looking up the rest from reference TRBV7-8 and TRBJ2-5 gives the full variable domain: GAGVSQSPRYKVAKRGQDVALRCDPISGHVSLFWYQQALGQGPEFLTYFQNEAQLDKSGLPSDRFFAERPEGSVSTLKIQRTQQEDSAVYLCASSLGQGFWYFGPGTRLLVL.